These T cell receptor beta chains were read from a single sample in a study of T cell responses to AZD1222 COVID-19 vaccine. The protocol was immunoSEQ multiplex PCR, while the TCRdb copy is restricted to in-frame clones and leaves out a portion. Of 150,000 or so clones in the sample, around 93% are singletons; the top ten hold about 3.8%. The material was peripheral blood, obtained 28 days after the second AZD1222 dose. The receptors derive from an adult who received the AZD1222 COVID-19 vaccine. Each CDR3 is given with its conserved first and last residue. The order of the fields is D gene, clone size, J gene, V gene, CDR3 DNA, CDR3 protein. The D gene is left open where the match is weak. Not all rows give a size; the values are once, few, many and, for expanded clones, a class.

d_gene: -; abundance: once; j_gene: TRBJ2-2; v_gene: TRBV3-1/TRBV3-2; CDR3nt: TGTGCCAGCAGCCGGGGGGACACCGGGGAGCTGTTTTTT; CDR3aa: CASSRGDTGELFF
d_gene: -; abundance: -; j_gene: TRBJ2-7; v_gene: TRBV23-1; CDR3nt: TGCGCCAGCAGTTTACTCGGTCGTGTTTACGAGCAGTACTTC; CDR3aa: CASSLLGRVYEQYF
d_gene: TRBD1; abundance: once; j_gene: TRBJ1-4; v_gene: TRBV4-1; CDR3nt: TGCGCCAGCAGCCAATATTACGGGACAGGGTGGGAAAAACTGTTTTTT; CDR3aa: CASSQYYGTGWEKLFF
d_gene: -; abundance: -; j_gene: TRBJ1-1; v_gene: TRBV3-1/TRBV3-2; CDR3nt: TGTGCCAGCAGCCAAGGTATCGGGTGGGTAGGTACTGAAGCTTTCTTT; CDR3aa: CASSQGIGWVGTEAFF
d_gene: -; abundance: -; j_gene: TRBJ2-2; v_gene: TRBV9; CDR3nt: TGTGCCAGCAGCGTCACAGGGAACCCAGGGACCGGGGAGCTGTTTTTT; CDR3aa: CASSVTGNPGTGELFF
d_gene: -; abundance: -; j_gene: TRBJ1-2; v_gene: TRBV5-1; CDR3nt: TGCGCCAGCAGCTTGGAGATGTATGGCTACACCTTC; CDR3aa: CASSLEMYGYTF
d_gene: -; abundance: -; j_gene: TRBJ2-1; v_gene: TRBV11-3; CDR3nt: TGTGCCAGCAGCTTACGCCCGCCGGGGGGCCGAGGGAATGAGCAGTTCTTC; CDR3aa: CASSLRPPGGRGNEQFF
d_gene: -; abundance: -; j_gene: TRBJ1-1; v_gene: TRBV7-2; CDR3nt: TGTGCCAGCAGCCTACAGTCCGGGGTAACTGAAGCTTTCTTT; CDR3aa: CASSLQSGVTEAFF
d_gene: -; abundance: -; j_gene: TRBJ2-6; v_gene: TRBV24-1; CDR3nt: TGTGCCACCAGCCATACATATAGGGCTGGGGCCAACGTCCTGACTTTC; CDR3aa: CATSHTYRAGANVLTF
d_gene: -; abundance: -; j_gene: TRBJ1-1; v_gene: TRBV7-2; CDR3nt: TGTGCCAGCAGCTTTTCCCCTGGACAGACTGAAGCTTTCTTT; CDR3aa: CASSFSPGQTEAFF
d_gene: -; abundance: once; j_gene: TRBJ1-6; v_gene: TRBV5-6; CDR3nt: TGTGCCAGCCGCAGGAGGGGACTTATGGATTCACCCCTCCACTTT; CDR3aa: CASRRRGLMDSPLHF
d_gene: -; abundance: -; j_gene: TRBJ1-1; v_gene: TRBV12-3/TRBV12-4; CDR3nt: TGTGCCAGCGGGCGTGAGGGAGCTTTCTTT; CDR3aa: CASGREGAFF
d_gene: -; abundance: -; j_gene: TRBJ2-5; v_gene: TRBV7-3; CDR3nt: TGTGCCAGCAGCTTCGCCAGACAAGAGACCCAGTACTTC; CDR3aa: CASSFARQETQYF
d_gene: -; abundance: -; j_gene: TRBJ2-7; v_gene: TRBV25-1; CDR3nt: TGTGCCAGCAGTGAATTAGGGGCAGGACTCTCCTACGAGCAGTACTTC; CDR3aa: CASSELGAGLSYEQYF
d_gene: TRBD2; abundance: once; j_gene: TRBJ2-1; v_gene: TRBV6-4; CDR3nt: TGTGCCAGCAGTCAAGGACTAGCGGGGTGGAATGAGCAGTTCTTC; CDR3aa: CASSQGLAGWNEQFF
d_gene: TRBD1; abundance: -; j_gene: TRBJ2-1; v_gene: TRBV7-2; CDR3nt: TGTGCCAGCAGGGACAGGGGGCTTTATGAGCAGTTCTTC; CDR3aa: CASRDRGLYEQFF
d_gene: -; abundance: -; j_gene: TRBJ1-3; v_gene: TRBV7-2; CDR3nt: TGTGCCAGCAGCCGTGCTCGCCTCTCTGGAAACACCATATATTTT; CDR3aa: CASSRARLSGNTIYF
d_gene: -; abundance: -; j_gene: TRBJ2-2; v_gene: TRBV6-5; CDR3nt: TGTGCCAGCAGTCGGACCCCTCAAGGCACCGGGGAGCTGTTTTTT; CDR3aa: CASSRTPQGTGELFF
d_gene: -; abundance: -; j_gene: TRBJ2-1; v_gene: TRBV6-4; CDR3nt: TGTGCCAGCAGTCAACAGACGGGGGCGGGTAATGAGCAGTTCTTC; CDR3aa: CASSQQTGAGNEQFF
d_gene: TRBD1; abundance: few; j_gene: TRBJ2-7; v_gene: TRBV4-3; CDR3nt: TGCGCCAGCAGCCATGAAATCCGGGACAGGATTTACGAGCAGTACTTC; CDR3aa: CASSHEIRDRIYEQYF
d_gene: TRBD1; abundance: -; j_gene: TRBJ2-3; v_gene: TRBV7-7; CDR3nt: TGTGCTAGCAGCTCGGGGACAGGGGGCACAGATACGCAGTATTTT; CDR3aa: CASSSGTGGTDTQYF
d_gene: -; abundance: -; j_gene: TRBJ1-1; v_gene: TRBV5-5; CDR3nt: TGTGCCAGCAGCTTGGAGGGGGTCACTGAAGCTTTCTTT; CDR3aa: CASSLEGVTEAFF
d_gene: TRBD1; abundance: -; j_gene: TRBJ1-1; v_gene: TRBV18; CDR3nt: TGTGCCAGCTCCACAGGGGAGGGGACTGAAGCTTTCTTT; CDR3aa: CASSTGEGTEAFF
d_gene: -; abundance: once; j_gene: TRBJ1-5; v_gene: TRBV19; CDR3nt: TGTGCCAGTGTCGGGGGCACTCAGCCCCAGCATTTT; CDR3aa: CASVGGTQPQHF
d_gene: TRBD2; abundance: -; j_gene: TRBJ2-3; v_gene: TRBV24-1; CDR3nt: TGTGCCACCAGTGATTTTACTAGCGGGACCACAGATACGCAGTATTTT; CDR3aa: CATSDFTSGTTDTQYF
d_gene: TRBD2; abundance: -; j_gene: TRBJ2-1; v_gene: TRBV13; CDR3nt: TGTGCCAGCAGCATAGGACTAGCGGGCGACAATGAGCAGTTCTTC; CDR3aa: CASSIGLAGDNEQFF
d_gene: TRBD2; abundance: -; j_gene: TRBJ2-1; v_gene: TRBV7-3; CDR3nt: TGTGCCAGCAGCCCATCCCCCCCACTAGCGGAACTTTACAATGAGCAGTTCTTC; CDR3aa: CASSPSPPLAELYNEQFF
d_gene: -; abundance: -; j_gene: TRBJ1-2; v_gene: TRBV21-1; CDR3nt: TGTGCCAGCAGCATCCTTAATGGAGGGGGAGGCTATGGCTACACCTTC; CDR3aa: CASSILNGGGGYGYTF
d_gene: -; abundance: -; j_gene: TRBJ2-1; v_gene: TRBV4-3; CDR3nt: TGCGCCAGCAGCCAATCGGGACTGGGTGGGAATGAGCAGTTCTTC; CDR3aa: CASSQSGLGGNEQFF
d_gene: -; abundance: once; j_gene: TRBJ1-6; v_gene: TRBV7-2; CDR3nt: TGTGCCAGCAGCCCAACCCCGACAAAAATGGATTCACCCCTCCACTTT; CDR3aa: CASSPTPTKMDSPLHF
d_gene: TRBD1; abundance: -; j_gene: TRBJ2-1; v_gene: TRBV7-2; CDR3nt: TGTGCCAGCAGCTTAAGTGGGACAGGGACTCACAATGAGCAGTTCTTC; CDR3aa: CASSLSGTGTHNEQFF
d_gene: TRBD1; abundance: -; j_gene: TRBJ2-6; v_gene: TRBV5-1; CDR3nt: TGCGCCAGCAGCTCAAACAGGGGTTTAGGATCTGGGGCCAACGTCCTGACTTTC; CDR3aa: CASSSNRGLGSGANVLTF
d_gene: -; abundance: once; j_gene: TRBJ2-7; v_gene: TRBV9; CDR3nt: TGTGCCAGCAGCATCCAGATAGTCGGCGAGCAGTACTTC; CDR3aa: CASSIQIVGEQYF
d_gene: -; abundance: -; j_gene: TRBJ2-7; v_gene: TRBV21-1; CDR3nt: TGTGCCAGCAGGAGTGCGGGGCAGGGCTGCGAGCAGTACTTC; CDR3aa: CASRSAGQGCEQYF
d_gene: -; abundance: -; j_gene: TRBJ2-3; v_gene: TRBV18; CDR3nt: TGTGCCAGCTCACCGGGAAAAGCCAGTCAGGGAGATACGCAGTATTTT; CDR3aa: CASSPGKASQGDTQYF
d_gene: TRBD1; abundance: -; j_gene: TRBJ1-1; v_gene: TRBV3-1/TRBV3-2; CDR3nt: TGTGCCAGCAGGTCAGACAGGGTGAACACTGAAGCTTTCTTT; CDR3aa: CASRSDRVNTEAFF
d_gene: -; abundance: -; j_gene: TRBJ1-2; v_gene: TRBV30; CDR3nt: TGTGCCTGGAGTGCCCTCGCAGACGACTATGGCTACACCTTC; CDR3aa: CAWSALADDYGYTF
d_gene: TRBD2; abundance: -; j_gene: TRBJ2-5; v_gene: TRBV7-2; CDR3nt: TGTGCCAGCAGCGACACTAGCGGGGAGATGGGGACCCAGTACTTC; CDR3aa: CASSDTSGEMGTQYF
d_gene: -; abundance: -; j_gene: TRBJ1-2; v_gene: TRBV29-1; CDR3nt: TGCAGCGTGAACCGGGACGTGTTTTATGGCTACACCTTC; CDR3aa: CSVNRDVFYGYTF
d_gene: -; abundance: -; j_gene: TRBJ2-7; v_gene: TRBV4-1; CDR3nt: TGCGCCAGCAGCCAACCAGGGGTGGTATACGAGCAGTACTTC; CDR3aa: CASSQPGVVYEQYF
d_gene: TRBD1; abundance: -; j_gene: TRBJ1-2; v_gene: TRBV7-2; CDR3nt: TGTGCCAGCAGCTTAGTTGGATTACAGGGGGCCGGGGCCTATGGCTACACCTTC; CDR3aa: CASSLVGLQGAGAYGYTF
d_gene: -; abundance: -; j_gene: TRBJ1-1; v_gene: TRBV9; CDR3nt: TGTGCCAGCAGCGTGGGGGGAACGAACACTGAAGCTTTCTTT; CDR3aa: CASSVGGTNTEAFF
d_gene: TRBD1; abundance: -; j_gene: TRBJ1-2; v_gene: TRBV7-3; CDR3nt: TGTGCCAGCAGCTCACAGGGGGAGGTCTATGGCTACACCTTC; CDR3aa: CASSSQGEVYGYTF
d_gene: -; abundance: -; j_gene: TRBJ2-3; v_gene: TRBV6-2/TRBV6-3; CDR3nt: TGTGCCAGCAGCCCCCCCGGGGCGATTAGCACAGATACGCAGTATTTT; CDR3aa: CASSPPGAISTDTQYF
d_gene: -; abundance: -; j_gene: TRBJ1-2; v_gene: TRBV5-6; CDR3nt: TGTGCCAGCAGCCCCCCAATAGCCCCTGGGGGCTACACCTTC; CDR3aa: CASSPPIAPGGYTF
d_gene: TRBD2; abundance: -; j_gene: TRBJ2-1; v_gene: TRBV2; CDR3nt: TGTGCCAGCAGTGATAGCGGGAGTTACAATGAGCAGTTCTTC; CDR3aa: CASSDSGSYNEQFF